A single sample is the source of the 22 T cell receptor beta chains below, sequenced in a study of identical twins. One entry per CDR3 protein, called by TCRdb with MiXCR from the 5' RACE reads. The sample consists of 250,000 to 350,000 distinct CDR3 sequences, around 8.8% of them appearing once. These same data were also listed under a study on yellow fever vaccine responses in identical twins.

Sequenced: memory (CD45RO+) T cells sorted from blood. All receptors derive from a woman between 18 and 29 years old in good health.

The CDR3 sequence is CASSGPPGLAGIGGEQFF. Written as DNA, the CDR3 is TGTGCCAGCAGCGGACCACCGGGACTAGCGGGAATTGGTGGTGAGCAGTTCTTC. This rearrangement joins TRBV11-2 to TRBJ2-1; TRBD2 matches at 13 bases. CDR1 is SGHAT, CDR2 FQNNGV, per germline. There are 18 residues in the CDR3. Trimming cost V 5 bases and J 9 bases; bases outside gene matches: 16.

This clonotype was counted at least ten times. At one boundary the junction diverges from the germline segment, which might be a read error. CDR3 in amino acids: CASSDSGLVYEQYF. CDR3 DNA sequence: TGTGCCAGCAGTGACTCCGGACTAGTTTACGAGCAGTACTTC. The rearrangement joins TRBV6-2 or TRBV6-3 to TRBJ2-7, with 7 bases fitting TRBD2. This CDR3 is 14 amino acids long. CDR1 is MNHEY, CDR2 SVGEGT, per germline.

This clonotype was counted many times. This sequence joins TRBV6-5 and TRBJ2-1; 9 positions agree with TRBD2. V trimming: 0 bases; J trimming: 9 bases; junction bases outside the gene matches: 6. Germline V gene lookup returns CDR1 MNHEY and CDR2 SVGAGI. This CDR3 region has 15 residues. The DNA of the CDR3 is TGTGCCAGCAGTTACTCGGGCGGGGGGGCCACTGAGCAGTTCTTC. It is translated as CASSYSGGGATEQFF.

This clonotype has a handful of counts. V is TRBV19 and J is TRBJ2-2; TRBD2 agrees at 8 bases. This CDR3 is 17 amino acids long. The V segment lost 6 bases and the J segment 6 bases; nucleotides outside the gene matches: 15. The germline V gene encodes CDR1 LNHDA and CDR2 SQIVND (reference sequence). The CDR3 here is CASRIPREGLISGELFF. DNA for the CDR3: TGTGCCAGTAGGATTCCTCGGGAGGGCCTCATTTCCGGGGAGCTGTTTTTT.

This clonotype was observed at least ten times. The chain links TRBV29-1 to TRBJ2-1; 7 bases align to TRBD2. The CDR3 runs to 13 residues. Germline V CDR1 and CDR2: SQVTM, ANQGSEA. V shed 7 bases, J shed 5 bases, and the junction held 8 bases outside the gene matches. The CDR3 region is CSAAGTTNNEQFF. The CDR3 DNA is TGCAGCGCCGCGGGGACTACAAACAATGAGCAGTTCTTC.

This clonotype has ten or more counts. The J gene is TRBJ2-3, the V gene TRBV11-2, with D uncertain. The CDR3 has 16 amino acids. Germline V gene lookup returns CDR1 SGHAT and CDR2 FQNNGV. The ends were cut back, 1 base at V and 0 bases at J, with 11 bases in the middle. CDR3 coding DNA: TGTGCCAGCAGCTTAGGAACAAAAACTAGCACAGATACGCAGTATTTT. Its translation is CASSLGTKTSTDTQYF.

This clonotype was counted only a few times. The V gene is TRBV10-3, the J gene TRBJ2-3; no reliable D call. Deletions cut 4 bases from V and 0 bases from J, with 8 bases between. Germline V gives CDR1 ENHRY, CDR2 SYGVKD. The CDR3 has 14 residues. The CDR3 loop reads CAISGVRSTDTQYF. The CDR3 nucleotides are TGTGCCATCAGTGGTGTGCGGAGCACAGATACGCAGTATTTT.

Only a few counts were recorded for this clonotype. The CDR3 nucleotides are TGTGCCAGCGGGAACGTACAGGGGCGCAATCAGCCCCAGCATTTT. Its translation: CASGNVQGRNQPQHF. The chain is built from TRBV6-2 or TRBV6-3 and TRBJ1-5; 7 nucleotides match TRBD1. Germline V gene data show CDR1 as MNHEY and CDR2 as SVGEGT. The CDR3 runs 15 residues. The junction had 9 bases not matched to a gene; V was cut back by 8 bases and J by 2 bases.

This sequence joins TRBV20-1 and TRBJ2-7; D tentatively reads TRBD1 or TRBD2 (7 bases each). V was clipped by 4 bases and J by 2 bases, with 15 bases between them. CDR1 is DFQATT and CDR2 is SNEGSKA in the germline V gene (reference sequence). This CDR3 contains 14 residues. CDR3 in amino acids: CSAISQGGAYEQYV. CDR3 DNA: TGCAGTGCTATATCCCAGGGGGGGGCCTACGAGCAGTACGTC.

The chain carries TRBV20-1 and TRBJ2-7, with TRBD1 matching over 8 bases. The V and J ends lost 0 bases and 5 bases, in that order; junction bases with no gene match: 3. Germline V gene lookup returns CDR1 DFQATT and CDR2 SNEGSKA (reference sequence). CDR3 length: 13 amino acids. Here the CDR3 DNA reads TGCAGTGCTAGAGACCCGACAGGGGACGAGCAGTACGTC. It is translated as CSARDPTGDEQYV.

The chain is built from TRBV21-1 and TRBJ2-3; the D call TRBD2 from the table was never checked on the DNA. TRBV21-1 is listed as a pseudogene. The CDR3 runs 19 residues. The CDR3 nucleotides read TGTGCCAGCAGCAAAGTGGCCGGGGCTAGCGGTGAGGCGGGAGATACGCAGTATTTT. Translation: CASSKVAGASGEAGDTQYF.

The V and J genes are TRBV20-1 and TRBJ2-2; 13 bases align to TRBD2. The junction had 6 bases not matched to a gene; V was cut back by 3 bases and J by 5 bases. Germline V gene data show CDR1 as DFQATT and CDR2 as SNEGSKA (reference sequence). This CDR3 contains 16 residues. The CDR3 bases are TGCAGTGCTAGGGCAGGACTAGCGGGAGTAACCGGGGAGCTGTTTTTT. Encoded protein: CSARAGLAGVTGELFF.

This clonotype was counted many times. The gene calls are TRBV12-3 or TRBV12-4 and TRBJ2-2; D unclear. The V gene lost 7 bases and the J gene lost 3 bases, with 6 bases spanning the gap. The CDR3 consists of 12 residues. The CDR3 here is CASIPHTGELFF. CDR3 sequence (DNA): TGTGCCAGCATTCCCCACACCGGGGAGCTGTTTTTT.

The table lists this clonotype with many counts. V and J are TRBV20-1 and TRBJ2-3; D unresolved. The germline gives CDR1 DFQATT, CDR2 SNEGSKA (reference sequence). The CDR3 totals 12 residues. The V and J ends lost 6 bases and 0 bases respectively, with 7 bases between them. CDR3 coding DNA: TGCAGTGCCAGCCAGAGCACAGATACGCAGTATTTT. Translation gives CSASQSTDTQYF.

The chain recombines TRBV7-8 with TRBJ2-2; D is undetermined. Germline lookup yields CDR1 SGHVS and CDR2 FQNEAQ. CDR3 length equals 10 residues. Trimming shortened V by 1 base and J by 10 bases, and 1 base separated the two germline ends. The CDR3 bases are TGTGCCAGCAGCTTAGTGGAGCTGTTTTTT. Translating it yields CASSLVELFF.

This clonotype has at least ten counts. The chain carries TRBV3-1 and TRBJ1-4; TRBD1 is a possible D gene (5 bases). Germline CDR1 reads LGHDT; CDR2 reads YNNKEL (reference sequence). This CDR3 spans 17 amino acids. V was clipped by 3 bases and J by 8 bases, with 22 bases between them. The CDR3 DNA follows: TGTGCCAGCAGCCAGACAGAAGACTACATTACGAACGAAAAACTGTTTTTT. This encodes CASSQTEDYITNEKLFF.

The chain carries TRBV6-1 and TRBJ1-4; D unclear. The CDR3 covers 14 residues. The germline V gene encodes CDR1 MNHNS and CDR2 SASEGT. V shed 8 bases and J shed 8 bases, with 18 bases lying between them. The CDR3 DNA reads TGTGCCAGCCAAGACTTCCCGGGTGGCGAAAAACTGTTTTTT. Translated, it gives CASQDFPGGEKLFF.

At least ten counts were recorded for this clonotype. The chain links TRBV21-1 to TRBJ2-1; TRBD1 is the table's D call, not checked against the DNA. TRBV21-1 corresponds to a pseudogene. The CDR3 spans 16 residues. CDR3 residues: CASIRQGACSYNEQFF. As DNA, the CDR3 is TGTGCCAGCATCAGGCAGGGGGCCTGCTCCTACAATGAGCAGTTCTTC.

Only a few counts were recorded for this clonotype. The CDR3 loop reads CASSPTSRVSAYDYEQYF. CDR3 sequence (DNA): TGTGCCAGCAGCCCCACTTCAAGAGTAAGTGCCTACGACTACGAGCAGTACTTC. V gene TRBV3-1 combines with J gene TRBJ2-7; D not certain. Per the germline V gene, CDR1 is LGHDT and CDR2 is YNNKEL (reference sequence). V lost 4 bases, J lost 3 bases, and 25 bases lay in between. This CDR3 has 18 amino acids.

This clonotype has a count of ten or more. The chain employs TRBV6-1 and TRBJ2-3; TRBD2 matches at 9 bases. The CDR3 is 16 amino acids. Unmatched junction bases numbered 7, after V lost 3 bases and J lost 3 bases. CDR1 is MNHNS, CDR2 SASEGT, per germline. This chain's CDR3 is CASSDAGGPVTDTQYF. CDR3 nucleotide sequence: TGTGCCAGCAGTGATGCGGGGGGGCCAGTGACAGATACGCAGTATTTT.

This clonotype was seen ten or more times. The chain has TRBV5-5 and TRBJ2-1; D may be TRBD2 (7 bases). The V gene lost 0 bases and the J gene lost 7 bases, with 17 bases spanning the gap. Per germline, CDR1 SGHKS and CDR2 YYEKEE (reference sequence). CDR3 size: 16 residues. The CDR3 sequence is CASSLAGTGGQNEQFF. The DNA for the CDR3 is TGTGCCAGCAGCTTGGCCGGGACGGGGGGCCAAAATGAGCAGTTCTTC.

This clonotype showed up just a few times. The genes are TRBV20-1 and TRBJ2-2; weak D call: TRBD1 (5 bases). The CDR3 loop spans 14 amino acids. V was shortened by 2 bases and J by 2 bases, with 9 bases between the two germline ends. Germline lookup yields CDR1 DFQATT and CDR2 SNEGSKA (reference sequence). CDR3 nucleotide sequence: TGCAGTGCTAGAAAAGGGGTCAACACCGGGGAGCTGTTTTTT. Translation gives CSARKGVNTGELFF.